This T cell receptor (beta chain) comes out of a study of blood T cell repertoires in COVID-19. Background on the study: Researchers got acute and convalescent COVID-19 samples from the United States, Italy and Spain. T cells, B-cell-depleted T cells, or PBMCs provided the cDNA or gDNA that served as material.

This clone was detected only a few times. Sequencing used immunoSEQ multiplex PCR; TCRdb keeps in-frame clones, though not all of them. The table lists some 200,000 clones, around 80% of them singletons. Looked up from germline, CDR1 is SGHTA and CDR2 is FQGTGA. The CDR3 covers 14 residues. Trimming stripped 4 bases from V and 3 bases from J, with 9 bases between. The specimen sequenced was peripheral blood. The rearrangement links TRBV7-3 to TRBJ2-2; tentative D call: TRBD2 (5 bases). This clonotype was sampled from a woman of 80 years or more with active or convalescent COVID-19. CDR3 loop: CASSSGLYTGELFF. The CDR3 region has the DNA TGTGCCAGCAGCTCAGGACTTTACACCGGGGAGCTGTTTTTT. Combining the CDR3 with reference TRBV7-3 and TRBJ2-2 gives the whole variable domain GAGVSQTPSNKVTEKGKYVELRCDPISGHTALYWYRQSLGQGPEFLIYFQGTGAADDSGLPNDRFFAVRPEGSVSTLKIQRTERGDSAVYLCASSSGLYTGELFFGEGSRLTVL.